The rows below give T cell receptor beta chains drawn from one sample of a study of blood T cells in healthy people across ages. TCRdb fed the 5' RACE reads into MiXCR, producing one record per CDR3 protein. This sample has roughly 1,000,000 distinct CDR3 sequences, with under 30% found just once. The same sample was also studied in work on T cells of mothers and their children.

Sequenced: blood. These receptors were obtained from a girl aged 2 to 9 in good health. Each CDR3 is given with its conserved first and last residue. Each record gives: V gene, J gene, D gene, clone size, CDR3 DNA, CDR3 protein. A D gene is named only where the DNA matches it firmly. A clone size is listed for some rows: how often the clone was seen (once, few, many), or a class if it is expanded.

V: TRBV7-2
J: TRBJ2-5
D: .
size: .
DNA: TGTGCCAGCAGCTTGTCGAGGGTGATAGGGACCCAGTACTTC
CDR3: CASSLSRVIGTQYF

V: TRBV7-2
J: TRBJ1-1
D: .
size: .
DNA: TGTGCCAGCAGCCTCCTGACAGGAACTGAAGCTTTCTTT
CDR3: CASSLLTGTEAFF

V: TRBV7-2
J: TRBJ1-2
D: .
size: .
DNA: TGTGCCAGCAGCTCACGTGGGGCAGGGGTAGAGCATGGCTACACCTTC
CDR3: CASSSRGAGVEHGYTF

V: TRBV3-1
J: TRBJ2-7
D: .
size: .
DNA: TGTGCCAGCAGCCGCACAGGGATCGTCGAGCAGTACTTC
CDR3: CASSRTGIVEQYF

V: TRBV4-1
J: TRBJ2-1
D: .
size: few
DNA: TGCGCCAGCAGCCAAGAAAATCGACGGAATGAGCAGTTCTTC
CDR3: CASSQENRRNEQFF

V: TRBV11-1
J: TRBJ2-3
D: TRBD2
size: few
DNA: TGTGCCAGCAGCTCCATAGGGACTAGCGGGGGCACAGATACGCAGTATTTT
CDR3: CASSSIGTSGGTDTQYF

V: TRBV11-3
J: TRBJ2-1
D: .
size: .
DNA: TGTGCCAGCAAACCTGACGGGTCCTACAATGAGCAGTTCTTC
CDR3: CASKPDGSYNEQFF

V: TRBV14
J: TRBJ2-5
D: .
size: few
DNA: TGTGCCAGCAGCTTTCTAACAGAGACCCAGTACTTC
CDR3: CASSFLTETQYF

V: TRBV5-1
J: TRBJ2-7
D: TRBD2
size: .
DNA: TGCGCCAGCAGCTTGCCTAGCGGGGTCGCGACGGTCTACGAGCAGTACTTC
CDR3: CASSLPSGVATVYEQYF

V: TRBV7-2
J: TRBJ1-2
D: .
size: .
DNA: TGTGCCAGCAGCTTAGAGGCTCTGGGGGGTGGCTACACCTTC
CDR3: CASSLEALGGGYTF

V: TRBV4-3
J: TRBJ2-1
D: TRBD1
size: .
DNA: TGCGCCAGCAGCCAAGATCCAGGGGGATTTGAGCAGTTCTTC
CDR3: CASSQDPGGFEQFF

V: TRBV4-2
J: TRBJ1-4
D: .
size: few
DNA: TGTGCCAGCAGGCCGGGGGGGCTTGTAGGCGAAAAACTGTTTTTT
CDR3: CASRPGGLVGEKLFF

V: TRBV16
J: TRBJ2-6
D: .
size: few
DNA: TGTGCCAGCACCCCCGGCAGGGTGTCTGGGGCCAACGTCCTGACTTTC
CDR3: CASTPGRVSGANVLTF

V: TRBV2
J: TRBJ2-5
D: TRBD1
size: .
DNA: TGTGCCAGCAGTGGAGACCGGGACAGGTTTTTACAAGAGACCCAGTACTTC
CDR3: CASSGDRDRFLQETQYF

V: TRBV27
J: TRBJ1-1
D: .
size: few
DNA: TGTGCCAGCAGTTCTCCCCCGGACGGAGACACTGAAGCTTTCTTT
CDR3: CASSSPPDGDTEAFF

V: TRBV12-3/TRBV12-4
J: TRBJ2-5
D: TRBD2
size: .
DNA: TGTGCCAGCAGTTTAGCGGGGGGGAGGTTAGAGACCCAGTACTTC
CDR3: CASSLAGGRLETQYF

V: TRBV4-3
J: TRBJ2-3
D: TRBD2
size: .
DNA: TGCGCCAGCAGCCAAGAGGGTCGAGCGGGGGGCACAGATACGCAGTATTTT
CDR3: CASSQEGRAGGTDTQYF

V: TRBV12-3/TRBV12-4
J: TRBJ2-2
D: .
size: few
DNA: TGTGCCAGCAGCCTCTTGGGGAAATCCGGGGAGCTGTTTTTT
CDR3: CASSLLGKSGELFF

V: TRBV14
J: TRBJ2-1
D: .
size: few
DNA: TGTGCCAGCAGCCAAGAGTCTGGTTATGAGCAGTTCTTC
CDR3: CASSQESGYEQFF

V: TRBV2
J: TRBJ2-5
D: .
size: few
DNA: TGTGCCAGCAGAGACTACTGGGACCCCACGCTGGAGACCCAGTACTTC
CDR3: CASRDYWDPTLETQYF

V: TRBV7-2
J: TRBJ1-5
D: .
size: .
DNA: TGTGCCCGGGGGAGCAATCAGCCCCAGCATTTT
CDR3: CARGSNQPQHF

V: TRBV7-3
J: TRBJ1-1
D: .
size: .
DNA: TGTGCCAGCGGCTACGGGGGGTCTATGGCTGAAGCTTTCTTT
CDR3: CASGYGGSMAEAFF

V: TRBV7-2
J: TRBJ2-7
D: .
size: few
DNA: TGTGCCAGCAGCTTAGGGATCGGGGGCGGAAGGAACGAGCAGTACTTC
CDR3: CASSLGIGGGRNEQYF

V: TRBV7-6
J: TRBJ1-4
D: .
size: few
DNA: TGTGCCAGCAGCCCCGCCTCCACTAATGAAAAACTGTTTTTT
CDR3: CASSPASTNEKLFF

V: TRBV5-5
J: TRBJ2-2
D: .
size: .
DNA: TGTGCCAGCAGCTTTATTTTGGGGGGCACCGGGGAGCTGTTTTTT
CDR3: CASSFILGGTGELFF

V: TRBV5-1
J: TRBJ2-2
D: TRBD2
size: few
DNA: TGCGCCAGCAGCCCTCAAGGACTAGCGAACACCGGGGAGCTGTTTTTT
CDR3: CASSPQGLANTGELFF

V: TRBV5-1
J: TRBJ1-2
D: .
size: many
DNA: TGTGCCAGCAGCTTAGGGCAGGGGAACTATGGCTACACCTTC
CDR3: CASSLGQGNYGYTF

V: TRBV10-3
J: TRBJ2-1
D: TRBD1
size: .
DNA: TGTGCCATCAGGTTAAGACAGGGAAGCAATGAGCAGTTCTTC
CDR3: CAIRLRQGSNEQFF

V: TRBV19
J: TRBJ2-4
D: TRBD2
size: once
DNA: TGTGCCAGTAGTACCAGGACTAGCGGGAGGACCGTAGCCAAAAACATTCAGTACTTC
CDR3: CASSTRTSGRTVAKNIQYF

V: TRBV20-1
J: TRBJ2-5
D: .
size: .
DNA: TGCAGTGCCGCAAGTAGCAGACAAGAGACCCAGTACTTC
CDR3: CSAASSRQETQYF

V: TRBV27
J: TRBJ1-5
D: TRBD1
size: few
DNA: TGTGCCAGCAGGCAAGCGGACAGGATGAATCAGCCCCAGCATTTT
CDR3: CASRQADRMNQPQHF

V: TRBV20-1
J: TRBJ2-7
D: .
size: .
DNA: TGCAGTGCTAGAGAAGAAGGGGGGTACGAGCAGTACTTC
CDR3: CSAREEGGYEQYF

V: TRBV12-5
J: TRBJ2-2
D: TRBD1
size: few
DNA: TGTGCTAGTGGTTCAGGGGGACAGGGTCCAACCGGGGAGCTGTTTTTT
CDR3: CASGSGGQGPTGELFF

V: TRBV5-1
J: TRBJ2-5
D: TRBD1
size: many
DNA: TGCGCCAGCAGCAGAACGGGGACAGGTCAAGAGACCCAGTACTTC
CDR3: CASSRTGTGQETQYF

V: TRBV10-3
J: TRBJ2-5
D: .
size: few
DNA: TGTGCCATCAGTGAGCCCGAACTAGCCCAAGAGACCCAGTACTTC
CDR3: CAISEPELAQETQYF